The 5 T cell receptor beta chains below all came from one sample that was sequenced in a study of T cells in Graves' hyperthyroidism and ophthalmopathy (dated by TCRdb to between 2019 and 2020). Library method: multiplex PCR. This sample was sequenced with an Illumina HiSeq 2000. The TCR beta CDR3 regions were amplified from the RNA transcripts. A first-round RT-PCR of the TCR CDR3 used the HTBI primer set with the Qiagen OneStep RT-PCR kit. In-frame beta chains were kept once TCRdb had trimmed the public reads at Q25 with fastp and called clones with MiXCR. Rows merge per CDR3 protein into single entries with the most common DNA and genes. The sample yields 550,000 to 650,000 distinct CDR3 sequences; about 14% were counted once. The ten largest clones take up 14% of the sample. Sequenced input: blood. These receptors were taken from a woman in her thirties or forties with Graves' hyperthyroidism.

This clonotype was recorded many times. Here the CDR3 reads CSVQTSGRAYEQYF. The DNA of the CDR3 is TGCAGCGTTCAGACTAGCGGGAGGGCCTACGAGCAGTACTTC. This chain links TRBV29-1 with TRBJ2-7, with TRBD2 matching 14 bases. Germline loops: CDR1 SQVTM, CDR2 ANQGSEA. CDR3 length: 14 amino acids. Losses at the gene ends were 5 bases for V and 2 bases for J; bases not matched to a gene: 2.

This clonotype was recorded at least ten times. The gene calls are TRBV6-1 and TRBJ2-7, with D possibly TRBD1 on 5 matching bases. Trimming shortened V by 3 bases and J by 5 bases, and 14 bases separated the two germline ends. Germline V gene data show CDR1 as MNHNS and CDR2 as SASEGT. The CDR3 has 14 amino acids. Here the CDR3 reads CASSDRQTSNEQYF. In DNA form, the CDR3 reads TGTGCCAGCAGTGACCGACAGACTTCCAACGAGCAGTACTTC.

In this sample, this clonotype turned up many times. CDR3 in amino acids: CASRGPGSGELFF. The CDR3 DNA follows: TGTGCCAGCAGAGGGCCCGGGTCCGGGGAGCTGTTTTTT. The chain combines TRBV12-3 or TRBV12-4 with TRBJ2-2, with D uncertain. V was trimmed by 6 bases and J by 6 bases, leaving 11 bases between them. This CDR3 region has 13 residues.

About this clonotype itself: With a much larger clone just one base away, this may be a read error. The gene calls are TRBV28 and TRBJ1-1; D remains ambiguous. The CDR3 is 12 residues long. Germline-derived CDR1 and CDR2 are MDHEN and SYDVKM. The DNA of the CDR3 is TGTGCCAGCAGTTTAATAGCCACTAAAGCTTTCTTT. Its protein is CASSLIATKAFF.

This clonotype was picked up many times. This sequence joins TRBV2 and TRBJ2-6; TRBD2 is a possible D gene (5 bases). V was shortened by 6 bases and J by 0 bases, with 9 bases between the two germline ends. Per germline, CDR1 SNHLY and CDR2 FYNNEI. This CDR3 region has 15 residues. CDR3 coding DNA: TGTGCCAGCAGGAGCGACTACTCTGGGGCCAACGTCCTGACTTTC. This encodes CASRSDYSGANVLTF.